Each of the 20 T cell receptor beta chains below was sequenced from the same sample in a study of shared clonotypes between healthy human individuals. The method was immunoSEQ multiplex PCR; TCRdb's version includes in-frame clones alone and lacks a portion of them. This sample has some 2,500,000 clones, with 85% to 95% found just once. The material sequenced was naive CD4+ T cells from PBMCs. Noted subset: CD45RA+ positively selected. These TCRs come from a man between 18 and 29 years old in good health. Some clones in this sample may be carry-over from other donors' samples.

With regard to this clone: At the DNA level, this CDR3 is encoded by other sequences in the same sample as well. The rearrangement links TRBV30 to TRBJ2-3, with no clear D. The CDR3 totals 12 residues. Germline V gene data show CDR1 as GTSNPN and CDR2 as SVGIG (reference sequence). Trimming took 2 bases from V and 4 from J, leaving 7 bases between them. The CDR3 sequence is CAWSPGADTQYF. The CDR3 bases are TGTGCCTGGAGTCCTGGAGCAGATACGCAGTATTTT.

The chain links TRBV9 to TRBJ2-2; D possibly corresponds to TRBD1 (6 bases). The CDR3 loop spans 16 amino acids. Per germline, CDR1 SGDLS and CDR2 YYNGEE. Deletions cut 1 base from V and 5 bases from J, with 15 bases between. DNA for the CDR3: TGTGCCAGCAGCGTACTACAGGGTCAAGATACCGGGGAGCTGTTTTTT. Its translation: CASSVLQGQDTGELFF.

The V and J genes are TRBV15 and TRBJ2-3, with D maybe TRBD1 (6 bases). The CDR3 has 15 residues. In germline, CDR1 is LNHNV, CDR2 YYDKDF (reference sequence). With 0 bases removed from V and 3 bases from J, the gap between germline ends came to 10 bases. Here the CDR3 reads CATSREGDRTDTQYF. The CDR3 DNA reads TGTGCCACCAGCAGAGAGGGAGACAGGACAGATACGCAGTATTTT. The full variable domain, its missing parts supplied by reference TRBV15 and TRBJ2-3, is DAMVIQNPRYQVTQFGKPVTLSCSQTLNHNVMYWYQQKSSQAPKLLFHYYDKDFNNEADTPDNFQSRRPNTSFCFLDIRSPGLGDTAMYLCATSREGDRTDTQYFGPGTRLTVL.

This chain connects TRBV5-8 to TRBJ2-1; possible D gene TRBD1, 6 bases. The length of the CDR3 is 17 residues. Germline V gene lookup returns CDR1 SGHTS and CDR2 YDEGEE. V lost 0 bases to trimming and J lost 3 bases, with 16 bases between them. The CDR3 DNA follows: TGTGCCAGCAGCTTGGCTAGGGGGACGGAGGACTACAATGAGCAGTTCTTC. It codes for CASSLARGTEDYNEQFF.

The V gene is TRBV7-2, the J gene TRBJ2-7, with 13 bases identical to TRBD2. The CDR3 is 16 amino acids. Germline V gene sequence: CDR1 SGHTA, CDR2 FQGNSA. The V gene end was trimmed by 1 base and the J gene end by 4 bases; junction bases not matched to a gene: 4. CDR3 bases: TGTGCCAGCAGCTTAGGGGGGACTAGCGGGATATACGAGCAGTACTTC. It specifies CASSLGGTSGIYEQYF.

The chain combines TRBV2 with TRBJ2-3, with 8 positions matching TRBD2. The V gene end was trimmed by 10 bases and the J gene end by 6 bases; junction bases not matched to a gene: 12. Looked up from germline, CDR1 is SNHLY and CDR2 is FYNNEI. The CDR3 spans 14 residues. The CDR3 protein is CATQYSGVGDTQYF. CDR3 in DNA: TGTGCCACACAGTATAGCGGGGTCGGGGATACGCAGTATTTT.

This clone was seen only a few times. The V and J genes are TRBV6-1 and TRBJ1-2; D not certain. This CDR3 region has 12 residues. The ends were cut back, 8 bases at V and 3 bases at J, with 10 bases in the middle. CDR1 and CDR2 from the germline V gene are MNHNS and SASEGT. The chain's CDR3 is CASERDDYGYTF. Here the CDR3 DNA reads TGTGCCAGCGAGAGGGATGACTATGGCTACACCTTC.

This clone has just one count. The chain carries TRBV6-6 and TRBJ2-2, with no clear D. Trimming took 0 bases from V and 6 from J, leaving 8 bases between them. Per germline, CDR1 MNHNY and CDR2 SVGAGI (reference sequence). The CDR3 extends over 14 amino acids. CDR3 loop: CASSYSINAGELFF. In nucleotides, the CDR3 is TGTGCCAGCAGTTACTCTATTAATGCCGGGGAGCTGTTTTTT.

The chain recombines TRBV7-3 with TRBJ2-2, with unresolved D. The CDR3 runs to 14 residues. Trimming shortened V by 2 bases and J by 1 base, and 5 bases separated the two germline ends. CDR1 and CDR2 (germline): SGHTA, FQGTGA. CDR3 sequence (DNA): TGTGCCAGCAGCTTATTCAGGAACACCGGGGAGCTGTTTTTT. Protein product: CASSLFRNTGELFF.

J is TRBJ2-7 and V is TRBV6-5, with a possible D match to TRBD2 (5 bases). The CDR3 has 14 residues. V lost 6 bases and J lost 2, with 14 bases in between. Germline CDR1 and CDR2: MNHEY and SVGAGI. CDR3 residues: CASRPAENTYEQYF. CDR3 nucleotide sequence: TGTGCCAGCAGGCCAGCGGAAAACACCTACGAGCAGTACTTC.

The J gene is TRBJ1-5, the V gene TRBV7-8; D unclear. The CDR3 is made up of 12 amino acids. V gave up 5 bases and J gave up 11 bases, with 13 bases separating them. Germline V gene lookup returns CDR1 SGHVS and CDR2 FQNEAQ. The CDR3 loop is CASSADSLAQHF. CDR3 DNA: TGTGCCAGCAGCGCGGACTCCCTCGCCCAGCATTTT.

There are a few counts of this clone. Other DNA sequences in this sample translate to the same CDR3. In DNA form, the CDR3 reads TGCGCCAGCAGCTTCCTTGCGGGGGCCGACACTGAAGCTTTCTTT. Its translation: CASSFLAGADTEAFF. The chain uses TRBV5-1 and TRBJ1-1, with D perhaps TRBD1 (6 bases). CDR1 and CDR2 from the germline V gene are SGHRS and YFSETQ. Trimming shortened V by 2 bases and J by 3 bases, and 14 bases separated the two germline ends. CDR3 length: 15 residues.

This clone has just one count. The V and J genes are TRBV18 and TRBJ2-1, with a weak D call TRBD1 (5 bases). In germline, CDR1 is KGHSH, CDR2 LQKENI. The CDR3 is made up of 13 amino acids. V was shortened by 4 bases and J by 4 bases, with 8 bases between the two germline ends. CDR3 amino acids: CASSRGSYNEQFF. CDR3 nucleotide sequence: TGTGCCAGCTCACGGGGCAGTTACAATGAGCAGTTCTTC.

The J gene is TRBJ1-2, the V gene TRBV4-3, with D hard to call. Germline lookup yields CDR1 LGHNA and CDR2 YSLEER. The CDR3 runs 12 residues. V gave up 3 bases and J gave up 6 bases, with 8 bases separating them. The CDR3 is CASSHPTHGYTF. CDR3 sequence (DNA): TGCGCCAGCAGCCACCCCACACATGGCTACACCTTC.

The count of this clone is one. The chain couples TRBV4-1 to TRBJ2-7; perhaps D is TRBD1 or TRBD2 (6 bases each). Germline V gene lookup returns CDR1 MGHRA and CDR2 YSYEKL. V gave up 5 bases and J gave up 1 base, with 12 bases separating them. The CDR3 loop spans 14 amino acids. This CDR3 reads CASSGRGQSYEQYF. The CDR3 DNA reads TGCGCCAGCAGCGGCCGGGGGCAATCCTACGAGCAGTACTTC.

The V and J genes are TRBV6-6 and TRBJ2-5, with D unclear. Germline CDR1 and CDR2: MNHNY and SVGAGI (reference sequence). The CDR3 runs 13 residues. The ends were cut back, 2 bases at V and 5 bases at J, with 9 bases in the middle. CDR3 protein: CASSYQRSETQYF. The CDR3 DNA follows: TGTGCCAGCAGTTACCAGCGTAGCGAGACCCAGTACTTC.

V is TRBV28 and J is TRBJ1-5; possibly TRBD1 for D (6 bases). This CDR3 is 17 amino acids long. Per germline, CDR1 MDHEN and CDR2 SYDVKM. The ends were cut back, 2 bases at V and 0 bases at J, with 14 bases in the middle. DNA of the CDR3: TGTGCCAGCAGTTTAGGGCGGACAGCCCCTAGCAATCAGCCCCAGCATTTT. As protein: CASSLGRTAPSNQPQHF. Using reference TRBV28 and TRBJ1-5 for the parts outside the CDR3, the full variable domain is DVKVTQSSRYLVKRTGEKVFLECVQDMDHENMFWYRQDPGLGLRLIYFSYDVKMKEKGDIPEGYSVSREKKERFSLILESASTNQTSMYLCASSLGRTAPSNQPQHFGDGTRLSIL.

The rearrangement uses TRBV4-2 and TRBJ2-5; 11 bases match TRBD2. The V gene's germline CDR1 is LGHNA and CDR2 YNFKEQ. CDR3 length: 16 amino acids. V shed 3 bases, J shed 2 bases, and the junction held 5 bases outside the gene matches. CDR3 bases: TGTGCCAGCAGCCAGCCGGGACTAGCGGTGCAAGAGACCCAGTACTTC. Protein sequence: CASSQPGLAVQETQYF.

Regarding this clone: The sample has other DNA sequences that encode this CDR3 too. The CDR3 here is CASSLTSGSTDTQYF. For the CDR3, the DNA is TGTGCCAGCAGTTTGACTAGCGGGAGTACAGATACGCAGTATTTT. The chain links TRBV28 to TRBJ2-3, with TRBD2 matching 12 bases. Germline CDR1 and CDR2: MDHEN and SYDVKM. With V trimmed by 3 bases and J by 3 bases, 1 base remained unmatched. The CDR3 runs 15 residues.

The V gene is TRBV4-1, the J gene TRBJ2-5; 11 bases align to TRBD2. With 1 base clipped from V and 5 bases from J, the junction kept 6 bases outside the gene matches. The germline V gene has CDR1 MGHRA and CDR2 YSYEKL. The CDR3 extends over 16 amino acids. The CDR3 DNA sequence: TGCGCCAGCAGCCAAGGGGTAGCGGGAGGGTTGGAGACCCAGTACTTC. Translated: CASSQGVAGGLETQYF.